The present T cell receptor (beta chain) was sequenced within a study of regulatory T cells in long-lasting Graves disease. Study-wide points: TRBV28, TRBJ1-2 and TRBJ2-5 were favored in persistent disease. Among persistent patients, a larger number of public clonotypes were shared (about 3,000) than among newly diagnosed patients (approximately 970).

A word on this clonotype: Its antigen is not known.

CDR3 length: 15 amino acids. Germline CDR1 MDHEN, CDR2 SYDVKM. The V gene lost 2 bases and the J gene lost 1 base, with 12 bases spanning the gap. For TCR beta, libraries came from iRepertoire HTBI primers and Arm-PCR of CDR3 regions. TCRdb called the multiplex PCR reads again in MiXCR, with one record for every CDR3 protein. Of approximately 540,000 distinct CDR3 sequences listed, around 12% are singletons. The time point here: newly diagnosed GD, antithyroid drugs for less than 3 months. Researchers made the TCR library from RNA that was extracted from PBMCs. The data also belong to a second study, concerning T cells in Graves' hyperthyroidism and ophthalmopathy. That study reports: Hyperthyroidism patients were newly diagnosed, had disease duration under 2 months, and were aged 18 to 65 years. HTBI primers were employed in a first-round RT-PCR of the TCR CDR3.

The sequences come from peripheral blood mononuclear cells (PBMCs), collected at new diagnosis, from a patient treated with antithyroid drugs. This chain joins TRBV28 and TRBJ2-7; TRBD1 might be the D (5 bases). The TCR originated in a woman aged 25 to 39 with Graves disease. For the CDR3, the DNA is TGTGCCAGCAGTTTAATGGTGACAGCGTCCTACGAGCAGTACTTC. It encodes CASSLMVTASYEQYF.